This T cell receptor beta chain was profiled in a study of Ad26.COV2.S vaccination and SARS-CoV-2 variants. The wider study: This donor came from the COV1001 trial of Ad26.COV2.S. The study's findings and limits: Substantial breadth was reported for post-vaccination spike-specific CD8+ and CD4+ T cells.

Method: immunoSEQ multiplex PCR; TCRdb's copy keeps in-frame clones and lacks some. The profile covers more than 300,000 clones, with 70% to 90% appearing a single time and about 2.1% taken by the ten largest. Sample treatment: some 19 received Ad26.COV2.S at low or high dose, single or two shots; several received placebo; per-sample allocation not given. At day 63 after the first vaccine or placebo injection, samples were drawn. Remarks on this clone: The antigen remains unidentified.

The CDR3 is 13 residues long. Germline trimming cut 5 bases from V and 5 bases from J; bases unmatched to any gene: 5. CDR1 SGHRS and CDR2 YFSETQ come from the germline V gene. The sample in question was peripheral blood, obtained in a trial of Ad26.COV2.S vaccine versus placebo. This clonotype was obtained from a person between 18 and 60 years old who received the Ad26.COV2.S COVID-19 vaccine or a placebo. The J gene is TRBJ2-5, the V gene TRBV5-1; 8 bases match TRBD2. DNA of the CDR3: TGCGCCAGCAGTTCGGGGGGGCGGGAGACCCAGTACTTC. Translation gives CASSSGGRETQYF. Looking up the rest from reference TRBV5-1 and TRBJ2-5 gives the full variable domain: KAGVTQTPRYLIKTRGQQVTLSCSPISGHRSVSWYQQTPGQGLQFLFEYFSETQRNKGNFPGRFSGRQFSNSRSEMNVSTLELGDSALYLCASSSGGRETQYFGPGTRLLVL.